The 27 T cell receptor beta chains in this list originate from one sample, sequenced in a study of blood T cell repertoires in COVID-19. Sequenced by immunoSEQ multiplex PCR; TCRdb stores in-frame clones only, minus some. The sample includes just under 80,000 clones, approximately 80% of them seen just once. The sample comprised peripheral blood. These receptor sequences come from a woman between 65 and 79 years old with acute or convalescent COVID-19.

The V gene is TRBV25-1, the J gene TRBJ2-2; weak D call: TRBD2 (5 bases). Germline V CDR1 and CDR2: MGHDK, SYGVNS. V was trimmed by 4 bases and J by 1 base, leaving 7 bases between them. This CDR3 has 14 residues. The CDR3, as DNA: TGTGCCAGCAGTGGGACTGAGAACACCGGGGAGCTGTTTTTT. As protein: CASSGTENTGELFF.

The V call is TRBV7-2, the J call TRBJ1-2; TRBD1 matches 7 bases. The V gene end was trimmed by 6 bases and the J gene end by 4 bases; junction bases not matched to a gene: 8. CDR1 and CDR2 (germline): SGHTA, FQGNSA. CDR3 length: 14 residues. CDR3 amino acids: CASRLQGPSYGYTF. In nucleotides, the CDR3 is TGTGCCAGCAGACTACAGGGGCCTTCCTATGGCTACACCTTC.

The chain combines TRBV7-6 with TRBJ1-1; D gene unclear. This CDR3 contains 14 residues. Germline lookup yields CDR1 SGHVS and CDR2 FNYEAQ. Between the trimmed V and J ends, which lost 0 bases and 4 bases, there was a span of 9 bases. Here the CDR3 reads CASSLAAASTEAFF. The CDR3 DNA is TGTGCCAGCAGCTTAGCGGCGGCCAGCACTGAAGCTTTCTTT.

The chain is built from TRBV2 and TRBJ1-2, with no clear D. The CDR3 consists of 15 residues. CDR1 is SNHLY, CDR2 FYNNEI, per germline. V gave up 0 bases and J gave up 5 bases, with 13 bases separating them. The CDR3 loop reads CASSEASRGYYGYTF. The CDR3 bases are TGTGCCAGCAGTGAAGCCTCCCGGGGTTATTATGGCTACACCTTC.

This clone came up a few times. The chain is built from TRBV11-2 and TRBJ2-5; TRBD2 matches at 10 bases. The CDR3 spans 17 residues. Trimming removed 1 base from V and 2 bases from J; junction bases left unmatched: 7. In germline, CDR1 is SGHAT, CDR2 FQNNGV. CDR3 residues: CASSLGRLAGVQETQYF. The CDR3 DNA sequence: TGTGCCAGCAGCTTAGGCCGGCTAGCGGGGGTACAAGAGACCCAGTACTTC.

The V gene is TRBV5-6, the J gene TRBJ1-4, with 9 bases aligning to TRBD1. This CDR3 contains 14 residues. J was trimmed by 4 bases and V by 4 bases; bases with no gene match: 2. Germline V gene sequence: CDR1 SGHDT, CDR2 YYEEEE. CDR3 nucleotide sequence: TGTGCCAGCAGCCGGGACAGGGATAATGAAAAACTGTTTTTT. It codes for CASSRDRDNEKLFF.

The gene calls are TRBV4-1 and TRBJ1-3; D ambiguous. V was clipped by 2 bases and J by 0 bases, with 11 bases between them. The V gene's germline CDR1 is MGHRA and CDR2 YSYEKL. CDR3 length: 16 residues. The CDR3 loop reads CASSQTIQFSGNTIYF. The CDR3 nucleotides read TGCGCCAGCAGCCAAACCATACAGTTCTCTGGAAACACCATATATTTT.

The CDR3 loop is CASAWQTDTQYF. DNA for the CDR3: TGTGCCAGTGCCTGGCAGACAGATACGCAGTATTTT. The chain is built from TRBV2 and TRBJ2-3; D is unclear. V was pared by 9 bases and J by 3 bases, with 10 bases between. There are 12 residues in the CDR3. Germline V gene lookup returns CDR1 SNHLY and CDR2 FYNNEI. The full variable domain, its missing parts supplied by reference TRBV2 and TRBJ2-3, is EPEVTQTPSHQVTQMGQEVILRCVPISNHLYFYWYRQILGQKVEFLVSFYNNEISEKSEIFDDQFSVERPDGSNFTLKIRSTKLEDSAMYFCASAWQTDTQYFGPGTRLTVL.

This chain's CDR3 is CSVENRDRDYGYTF. CDR3 coding DNA: TGCAGCGTTGAGAACCGGGACAGGGACTATGGCTACACCTTC. This chain joins TRBV29-1 and TRBJ1-2, with 9 bases fitting TRBD1. Germline CDR1 SQVTM, CDR2 ANQGSEA. The V gene end was trimmed by 3 bases and the J gene end by 3 bases; junction bases not matched to a gene: 5. This CDR3 has 14 amino acids.

This clone was observed once. V usage is TRBV19 and J usage is TRBJ2-2, with TRBD2 identical over 13 bases. The CDR3 loop spans 18 amino acids. The trim removed 1 base at V and 0 bases at J, leaving 2 bases unmatched. Germline CDR1 and CDR2: LNHDA and SQIVND (reference sequence). The CDR3 here is CASSIGLAGGSNTGELFF. The CDR3 coding sequence is TGTGCCAGTAGTATAGGACTAGCGGGGGGTTCGAACACCGGGGAGCTGTTTTTT. Together with reference TRBV19 and TRBJ2-2, the CDR3 gives the full variable domain: DGGITQSPKYLFRKEGQNVTLSCEQNLNHDAMYWYRQDPGQGLRLIYYSQIVNDFQKGDIAEGYSVSREKKESFPLTVTSAQKNPTAFYLCASSIGLAGGSNTGELFFGEGSRLTVL.

The genes are TRBV6-5 and TRBJ1-2, with 7 nucleotides matching TRBD1. Trimming took 5 bases from V and 4 from J; bases not matched to a gene: 4. Per the germline V gene, CDR1 is MNHEY and CDR2 is SVGAGI. This CDR3 spans 13 amino acids. The CDR3 nucleotides are TGTGCCAGCAGTCAGGACAGGTCCTATGGCTACACCTTC. Residues: CASSQDRSYGYTF.

The chain has TRBV7-3 and TRBJ2-1, with 12 bases matching TRBD1. CDR1 and CDR2 from the germline V gene are SGHTA and FQGTGA. The CDR3 spans 14 residues. J lost 10 bases, V lost 3 bases, and 4 bases had no gene match. The CDR3 here is CASSLGQGAWEQFF. Here the CDR3 DNA reads TGTGCCAGCAGCTTGGGACAGGGGGCTTGGGAGCAGTTCTTC.

The chain employs TRBV6-5 and TRBJ1-2, with 7 bases identical to TRBD1. Germline CDR1 MNHEY, CDR2 SVGAGI. This CDR3 is 13 amino acids long. V trimming: 6 bases; J trimming: 4 bases; junction bases outside the gene matches: 5. Here the CDR3 DNA reads TGTGCCAGCAGACTGGACAGGAGCTATGGCTACACCTTC. Translating it yields CASRLDRSYGYTF.

This chain uses TRBV10-3 with TRBJ1-6; D perhaps matches TRBD1 (5 bases). Germline V gene sequence: CDR1 ENHRY, CDR2 SYGVKD. Trimming pared 2 bases from V and 7 bases from J, leaving 15 bases between. The CDR3 consists of 16 residues. CDR3 DNA: TGTGCCATCAGTGAGGTCGGGGGACGGTCCAATTCACCCCTCCACTTT. Encoded protein: CAISEVGGRSNSPLHF.

The chain joins TRBV7-2 to TRBJ2-1, with 7 nucleotides matching TRBD1. Germline values: CDR1 SGHTA, CDR2 FQGNSA. V was pared by 6 bases and J by 6 bases, with 11 bases of the junction left unmatched. This CDR3 contains 15 residues. CDR3 DNA sequence: TGTGCCAGCAGTCGACGACAGGGTACGGTCAATGAGCAGTTCTTC. Its protein is CASSRRQGTVNEQFF.

V is TRBV3-1 (or the pseudogene TRBV3-2) and J is TRBJ1-1; D not resolved. Germline-derived CDR1 and CDR2 are LGHDT and YNNKEL (reference sequence). The CDR3 has 14 amino acids. Deletions cut 0 bases from V and 1 base from J, with 6 bases between. CDR3 DNA: TGTGCCAGCAGCCAAGATCGCGGGAACACTGAAGCTTTCTTT. Amino acid sequence: CASSQDRGNTEAFF.

The chain couples TRBV2 to TRBJ2-5; 10 positions match TRBD1. V shed 5 bases, J shed 5 bases, and the junction held 5 bases outside the gene matches. The CDR3 is 14 residues long. Germline V lookup: CDR1 SNHLY, CDR2 FYNNEI. CDR3 sequence (DNA): TGTGCCAGCAGTTTGACAGGGGGCTATGAGACCCAGTACTTC. It encodes CASSLTGGYETQYF.

V is TRBV5-4 and J is TRBJ2-1; 8 nucleotides match TRBD2. This CDR3 comprises 16 residues. Germline V CDR1 and CDR2: SGHNT, YYREEE (reference sequence). V was clipped by 3 bases and J by 7 bases; unmatched bases: 12. CDR3 sequence (DNA): TGTGCCAGCAGCTGGGGGGACTTAGGACTAGCAAATGAGCAGTTCTTC. This codes for CASSWGDLGLANEQFF. The variable domain in full, completed from reference TRBV5-4 and TRBJ2-1, reads ETGVTQSPTHLIKTRGQQVTLRCSSQSGHNTVSWYQQALGQGPQFIFQYYREEENGRGNFPPRFSGLQFPNYSSELNVNALELDDSALYLCASSWGDLGLANEQFFGPGTRLTVL.

This chain links TRBV5-8 with TRBJ2-1; TRBD2 matches 11 bases. CDR3 length: 16 amino acids. Germline V CDR1 and CDR2: SGHTS, YDEGEE. Trimming took 0 bases from V and 2 from J; bases not matched to a gene: 1. CDR3 protein: CASSLELAGAYNEQFF. The CDR3 nucleotides are TGTGCCAGCAGCTTGGAACTAGCGGGGGCCTACAATGAGCAGTTCTTC.

The rearrangement links TRBV5-6 to TRBJ2-6, with 8 bases aligning to TRBD1. The CDR3 sequence is 19 residues long. V gave up 0 bases and J gave up 0 bases; unmatched junction bases: 8. CDR1 is SGHDT, CDR2 YYEEEE, per germline. The CDR3 protein is CASSLVLGTGLSGANVLTF. The CDR3 coding sequence is TGTGCCAGCAGCTTGGTGCTCGGGACAGGACTCTCTGGGGCCAACGTCCTGACTTTC.

The J gene is TRBJ2-2, the V gene TRBV15; TRBD1 might be the D (6 bases). CDR1 is LNHNV, CDR2 YYDKDF, per germline (reference sequence). The CDR3 covers 16 residues. V gave up 0 bases and J gave up 3 bases, with 11 bases separating them. CDR3 sequence: CATSRDLGADTGELFF. Here the CDR3 DNA reads TGTGCCACCAGCAGAGATTTGGGGGCGGACACCGGGGAGCTGTTTTTT.

This chain links TRBV6-6 with TRBJ1-2; perhaps TRBD1 as D (6 bases). Trimming removed 5 bases at V and 4 bases at J, with 23 bases between. CDR1 and CDR2 from the germline V gene are MNHNY and SVGAGI (reference sequence). The CDR3 has 17 residues. The CDR3 bases are TGTGCCAGCAGTCTTAACGGGGACAATCGATTGTCCTATGGCTACACCTTC. It is translated as CASSLNGDNRLSYGYTF.

V and J are TRBV6-1 and TRBJ1-4; D is uncertain. This CDR3 contains 14 residues. Germline CDR1 is MNHNS and CDR2 is SASEGT. Deletions cut 0 bases from V and 4 bases from J, with 6 bases between. The CDR3 coding sequence is TGTGCCAGCAGTGAAGCCGGTCTTAATGAAAAACTGTTTTTT. Amino acid sequence: CASSEAGLNEKLFF.

The J gene is TRBJ1-5, the V gene TRBV9; D gene unclear. CDR3 size: 14 residues. Germline CDR1 reads SGDLS; CDR2 reads YYNGEE. The V and J ends lost 4 bases and 6 bases respectively, with 14 bases between them. The CDR3 here is CASSPRELGQPQHF. The CDR3 nucleotides are TGTGCCAGCAGCCCCCGGGAGTTGGGTCAGCCCCAGCATTTT.

This chain connects TRBV29-1 to TRBJ1-1; 10 nucleotides match TRBD1. J gave up 1 base and V 6 bases, and 11 bases lay outside the gene matches. Germline V gene data show CDR1 as SQVTM and CDR2 as ANQGSEA. This CDR3 is 16 amino acids long. The CDR3, as DNA: TGCAGCGTGTTTTTCCCGGGACAGGGGTCGAACACTGAAGCTTTCTTT. As protein: CSVFFPGQGSNTEAFF. Combining the CDR3 with reference TRBV29-1 and TRBJ1-1 gives the whole variable domain SAVISQKPSRDICQRGTSLTIQCQVDSQVTMMFWYRQQPGQSLTLIATANQGSEATYESGFVIDKFPISRPNLTFSTLTVSNMSPEDSSIYLCSVFFPGQGSNTEAFFGQGTRLTVV.

V and J are TRBV5-8 and TRBJ2-5, with 8 bases matching TRBD2. The CDR3 totals 15 residues. J gave up 5 bases and V 4 bases, and 10 bases lay outside the gene matches. Germline CDR1 reads SGHTS; CDR2 reads YDEGEE. The CDR3 bases are TGTGCCAGCAGCGCGGCGACTAGCGATCGGGAGACCCAGTACTTC. Translating gives CASSAATSDRETQYF.

The chain is built from TRBV11-3 and TRBJ2-2, with TRBD1 matching 7 bases. J lost 2 bases, V lost 5 bases, and 8 bases had no gene match. CDR1 is SGHNT, CDR2 YENEEA, per germline. There are 16 residues in the CDR3. DNA of the CDR3: TGTGCCAGCAGCCGTCGACAGGGCCATAACACCGGGGAGCTGTTTTTT. Protein product: CASSRRQGHNTGELFF.